This T cell receptor (beta chain) was captured by sequencing in a study of cytomegalovirus exposure and HLA in healthy donors. Study summary: There were under 130 million unique TCR beta sequences, drawn from roughly 200 million T cells, in an earlier analysis. Broader study findings: A later examination showed that TCR association rates differed by HLA locus, with DRB1 most and HLA-C fewest. In a later analysis, V- and J-gene trimming of beta chains associated with a DCLRE1C missense variant, replicated independently. It was approximately 170 TCR beta chains that were listed as cytomegalovirus-associated.

Details on this clone: What it recognizes is unknown.

This CDR3 has 15 residues. Germline V gene data show CDR1 as SGHRS and CDR2 as YFSETQ. V shed 4 bases and J 4 bases; nucleotides not matched to a gene: 8. Amplification used 60 Vbeta primers and 13 Jbeta primers. TCRdb's table, derived via immunoSEQ multiplex PCR, lists solely in-frame clones and lacks some. The table lists about 270,000 clones, roughly two thirds of them singletons. The sequence came from a female donor in good health and CMV-seronegative. The rearrangement uses TRBV5-1 and TRBJ2-1; 7 nucleotides align to TRBD2. Sequencing was performed on PBMCs. CDR3 in amino acids: CASSQLASDYNEQFF. CDR3 coding DNA: TGCGCCAGCAGCCAACTAGCGTCGGATTACAATGAGCAGTTCTTC.